This T cell receptor (beta chain) was documented in a study of T-cell memory formation after mild COVID-19. Broader study findings: SARS-CoV-2 specificity was not confirmed for second-wave clones peaking on day 37. Clones that got smaller from day 15 to 85 had even CD4/CD8, while clones growing later tipped toward CD4+. Of the contracting clones, CD4+ ones lay mainly in CM and EM, and CD8+ ones in EMRA.

The CDR3 covers 15 residues. CDR1 LGHDT and CDR2 YNNKEL come from the germline V gene (reference sequence). V lost 3 bases and J lost 4, with 14 bases in between. On this clonotype itself: Its antigen is as yet unknown.

Each CDR3 protein is one row after TCRdb ran MiXCR on the 5' RACE reads. The data contain a few hundred thousand distinct CDR3 sequences, about 20% of them singletons. The origin of this receptor is an adult woman who had mild COVID-19 (a few samples of this study predate the infection). Cell type and time point are not known. Sequenced sample: PBMCs or a T cell subset sorted from them (not recorded which). This rearrangement joins TRBV3-1 to TRBJ2-3; no definite D call. The CDR3 DNA sequence: TGTGCCAGCAGCCAGTCGTCGGTAGGACCAGATACGCAGTATTTT. Its translation: CASSQSSVGPDTQYF.